This T cell receptor beta chain was profiled in a study of blood T cell repertoires in COVID-19. Study overall: COVID-19 samples collected from the United States, Italy and Spain covered acute and convalescent phases.

Authors' analysis steps: For nucleated cells, counts were estimated from reference gene primer amplification. Sequencing was performed with immunoSEQ multiplex PCR; in TCRdb, only in-frame clones are kept and a portion is missing. That table supplies the V and J calls and clone size; D and trimming were determined from the DNA. The table lists under 150,000 clones, roughly four fifths of them singletons. Two consecutive negative NP/OP PCR tests, clearance, or resolved symptoms defined Cohort 3 recovery. With 4 bases clipped from V and 5 bases from J, the junction kept 14 bases outside the gene matches. CDR1 and CDR2 from the germline V gene are SGHNT and YYREEE (reference sequence). The CDR3 has 16 amino acids.

The sample comprised PBMCs or T cells enriched from blood (not recorded which). This receptor was obtained from a man aged 25 to 40 who had recovered from COVID-19. The chain couples TRBV5-4 to TRBJ2-5; TRBD1 agrees at 7 bases. DNA for the CDR3: TGTGCCAGCAGCCCACAAGCGACAGGGTATTGGGAGACCCAGTACTTC. It is translated as CASSPQATGYWETQYF.